This TCR beta chain stems from a study of cytomegalovirus exposure and HLA in healthy donors. Overall study results and limits: Roughly even sequencing depth across donors was the assumption behind the presence/absence analyses. CMV serostatus was the sole immune exposure information available.

A remark on this clone: Antigen specificity is unknown.

Germline lookup yields CDR1 LNHNV and CDR2 YYDKDF (reference sequence). Trimming stripped 3 bases from V and 1 base from J, with 8 bases between. The CDR3 loop spans 14 amino acids. Vbeta (60) and Jbeta (13) primers were used in the PCR. Sequenced by immunoSEQ multiplex PCR; TCRdb stores in-frame clones only, minus some. There are about 190,000 clones in the sample; roughly 73% occur only once, and approximately 2% lies in the top ten. This clonotype was sampled from a woman between 25 and 40 years old in good health and CMV-seropositive. The V gene is TRBV15, the J gene TRBJ2-3; weak D call: TRBD2 (5 bases). The source material was PBMCs. The CDR3 sequence: CATSRRVGTDTQYF. For the CDR3, the DNA is TGTGCCACCAGCAGGCGGGTAGGCACAGATACGCAGTATTTT.